A selection of T cell receptor beta chains follows, all from one sample in a study of CD8+CD57+ T cells in acquired aplastic anemia. From the reads, TCRdb called clonotypes with MiXCR, one entry per CDR3 protein. The sample contains some 200,000 distinct CDR3 sequences, about half of which appear only once. Sequenced material: sorted CD4+, CD8+, or CD8+CD57+ T cells (not recorded which) from PBMCs. These receptors were collected from a human donor with aplastic anemia. Each CDR3 is given with its conserved first and last residue. Fields, in order: clone size, V gene, D gene, J gene, CDR3 protein, CDR3 DNA. A D gene is named only where the DNA matches it firmly. Some rows have no size entry. The others give once, few or many, or a class for an expanded clone.

once,TRBV4-3,-,TRBJ1-6,CAGSQDQRDSPLHF,TGCGCCGGCAGCCAAGATCAGAGGGATTCACCCCTCCACTTT
-,TRBV5-1,-,TRBJ1-1,CASSFVGRGGETEAFF,TGCGCCAGCAGCTTCGTGGGCCGGGGCGGGGAGACTGAAGCTTTCTTT
-,TRBV9,-,TRBJ1-2,CASSVVRGRGYTF,TGTGCCAGCAGCGTAGTGCGGGGCAGGGGCTACACCTTC
-,TRBV20-1,-,TRBJ1-5,CSAIPGTQPQHF,TGCAGTGCTATCCCCGGGACTCAGCCCCAGCATTTT
many,TRBV6-2/TRBV6-3,-,TRBJ2-3,CASSYSSTSRREDTQYF,TGTGCCAGCAGTTACTCAAGTACCAGCCGGCGGGAAGATACGCAGTATTTT
-,TRBV7-3,TRBD1,TRBJ1-3,CASPDRAVYF,TGTGCCAGCCCGGACAGGGCGGTATATTTT
many,TRBV2,-,TRBJ1-1,CASSEARGRNTEAFF,TGTGCCAGCAGTGAAGCGAGGGGTAGAAACACTGAAGCTTTCTTT
few,TRBV18,TRBD1,TRBJ1-5,CASSSDRGQPQHF,TGTGCCAGCTCATCGGACAGGGGTCAGCCCCAGCATTTT
many,TRBV6-1,TRBD1,TRBJ1-3,CASIIGGAEGSIYF,TGTGCCAGCATAATAGGGGGCGCGGAAGGGAGCATATATTTT
many,TRBV20-1,-,TRBJ2-2,CSARDRGRGTGELFF,TGCAGTGCTAGAGATCGGGGTAGAGGCACCGGGGAGCTGTTTTTT
-,TRBV24-1,-,TRBJ2-3,CATSDYRGGTDTQYF,TGTGCCACCAGTGATTACAGGGGAGGGACAGATACGCAGTATTTT
-,TRBV12-3/TRBV12-4,TRBD1,TRBJ1-3,CASSWDRGHSPRSGNTIYF,TGTGCCAGCAGTTGGGACAGGGGCCATAGTCCTCGGTCTGGAAACACCATATATTTT
-,TRBV5-4,-,TRBJ1-2,CASSLIKGAHYGYTF,TGTGCCAGCAGCTTGATCAAGGGTGCTCACTATGGCTACACCTTC
-,TRBV2,TRBD1,TRBJ1-6,CASGTENSPLHF,TGTGCCAGCGGGACAGAAAATTCACCCCTCCACTTT
-,TRBV7-2,TRBD1,TRBJ2-7,CASSSQLTGTGHSYEQYF,TGTGCCAGCAGCTCCCAATTAACCGGGACAGGGCACTCCTACGAGCAGTACTTC
-,TRBV19,TRBD1,TRBJ1-2,CASSIRFGDREGYGYTF,TGTGCCAGTAGTATCCGCTTTGGGGACAGGGAGGGCTATGGCTACACCTTC
-,TRBV5-1,-,TRBJ1-2,CASSLQGVNGYTF,TGCGCCAGCAGCCTACAGGGTGTGAATGGCTACACCTTC
many,TRBV2,-,TRBJ1-4,CASSEALTNEKLFF,TGTGCCAGCAGTGAAGCGTTGACTAATGAAAAACTGTTTTTT
many,TRBV6-1,TRBD2,TRBJ2-5,CASSLFAGEETQYF,TGTGCCAGCAGTCTCTTTGCGGGGGAAGAGACCCAGTACTTC
many,TRBV5-8,-,TRBJ1-1,CASSLRAEAFF,TGTGCCAGCAGCTTGAGGGCCGAAGCTTTCTTT
many,TRBV4-1,-,TRBJ2-1,CASNQPGSSYNEQFF,TGCGCCAGCAACCAACCTGGGAGCTCCTACAATGAGCAGTTCTTC
-,TRBV29-1,-,TRBJ1-2,CSVEGQYYGYTF,TGCAGCGTTGAAGGCCAGTACTATGGCTACACCTTC
-,TRBV12-3/TRBV12-4,TRBD1,TRBJ2-5,CASSWDRGHSGEPGTQYF,TGTGCCAGCAGTTGGGACAGGGGCCATAGCGGGGAGCCAGGGACCCAGTACTTC
few,TRBV10-3,TRBD1,TRBJ2-3,CAISVTGNGYTDTQYF,TGTGCCATCAGTGTGACAGGGAATGGCTACACAGATACGCAGTATTTT
many,TRBV7-9,-,TRBJ1-1,CASSLPSPPSAFF,TGTGCCAGCAGCTTACCCTCGCCCCCCTCAGCTTTCTTT
-,TRBV19,TRBD2,TRBJ2-1,CASSMGLAGVKYNEQFF,TGTGCCAGTAGTATGGGACTAGCGGGAGTAAAGTACAATGAGCAGTTCTTC
many,TRBV5-1,TRBD1,TRBJ2-7,CASSLGILGTGSTYEQYF,TGCGCCAGCAGCTTGGGTATTCTTGGGACAGGGAGTACCTACGAGCAGTACTTC
many,TRBV6-5,-,TRBJ2-7,CASTNSKGATYEQYF,TGTGCCAGCACCAACTCGAAAGGGGCGACCTACGAGCAGTACTTC
-,TRBV19,-,TRBJ2-7,CASSLQGGEEQYF,TGTGCCAGTAGCCTACAGGGAGGGGAAGAGCAGTACTTC
-,TRBV12-3/TRBV12-4,-,TRBJ1-3,CASSLMGGNTIYF,TGTGCCAGCAGTTTAATGGGGGGAAACACCATATATTTT
many,TRBV12-3/TRBV12-4,-,TRBJ1-5,CASSSGGRGYQPQHF,TGTGCCAGCAGTTCGGGGGGGAGAGGATATCAGCCCCAGCATTTT
-,TRBV2,-,TRBJ1-1,CASGGDGNTEAFF,TGTGCCAGCGGTGGGGACGGGAACACTGAAGCTTTCTTT
once,TRBV7-2,-,TRBJ1-6,CASSTQTGPPSAPLHF,TGTGCCAGCAGCACGCAGACAGGTCCTCCTTCCGCACCCCTCCACTTT
-,TRBV9,TRBD1,TRBJ1-6,CASSVNQGGQGISPLHF,TGTGCCAGCAGCGTTAACCAGGGGGGACAGGGGATTTCACCCCTCCACTTT
many,TRBV20-1,TRBD2,TRBJ2-7,CSARTSGGSSYEQYF,TGCAGTGCTAGAACTAGCGGGGGGTCCTCCTACGAGCAGTACTTC
many,TRBV5-1,TRBD1,TRBJ2-1,CASSSGQGVVSEQFF,TGCGCCAGCAGCTCGGGACAGGGGGTGGTAAGTGAGCAGTTCTTC
-,TRBV7-3,-,TRBJ1-1,CASSYGVNTEAFF,TGTGCCAGCAGCTATGGGGTTAACACTGAAGCTTTCTTT
-,TRBV7-2,-,TRBJ2-2,CARLATSTGELFF,TGTGCCAGACTAGCCACGAGCACCGGGGAGCTGTTTTTT
-,TRBV15,TRBD1,TRBJ1-1,CATTKGARNTEAFF,TGTGCCACCACGAAGGGGGCGAGGAACACTGAAGCTTTCTTT
few,TRBV2,TRBD2,TRBJ2-7,CASSATAGTRGEQYF,TGTGCCAGCAGTGCCACTGCCGGGACTAGGGGCGAGCAGTACTTC
many,TRBV6-1,-,TRBJ2-5,CASSAATRGQETQYF,TGTGCCAGCAGTGCGGCGACTAGAGGTCAAGAGACCCAGTACTTC
-,TRBV12-3/TRBV12-4,TRBD1,TRBJ1-2,CASSPSSGQPYGYTF,TGTGCCAGCAGCCCCTCTTCGGGACAGCCCTATGGCTACACCTTC
few,TRBV2,-,TRBJ1-5,CASSTTGQSSQPQHF,TGTGCCAGTAGTACCACCGGCCAATCAAGCCAGCCCCAGCATTTT
-,TRBV19,TRBD1,TRBJ2-5,CASSDGVTGQYF,TGTGCCAGTAGTGACGGGGTGACAGGGCAGTACTTC
-,TRBV7-6,-,TRBJ2-3,CASSGWQTFYADTQYF,TGTGCCAGCTCGGGGTGGCAGACCTTCTACGCAGATACGCAGTATTTT
many,TRBV5-1,TRBD2,TRBJ2-3,CASSHGTSGATDTQYF,TGCGCCAGCAGCCACGGGACTAGCGGGGCCACAGATACGCAGTATTTT
-,TRBV29-1,TRBD2,TRBJ2-3,CSVGGTRSDTQYF,TGCAGCGTTGGAGGGACTAGATCAGATACGCAGTATTTT
-,TRBV7-3,-,TRBJ1-1,CASSLTSTGNTEAFF,TGTGCCAGCAGCTTAACCTCAACAGGGAACACTGAAGCTTTCTTT
-,TRBV7-8,-,TRBJ2-5,CASSLLVGPGETQYF,TGTGCCAGCAGCTTACTAGTGGGGCCGGGAGAGACCCAGTACTTC
-,TRBV2,-,TRBJ1-1,CASSEDMAGGTEAFF,TGTGCCAGCAGTGAAGACATGGCGGGGGGCACTGAAGCTTTCTTT
once,TRBV7-2,-,TRBJ1-2,CASSPSDRQGGGYTF,TGTGCCAGCAGCCCCTCGGATCGGCAGGGAGGTGGCTACACCTTC
few,TRBV4-1,-,TRBJ2-7,CASSQETGRYEQYF,TGCGCCAGCAGCCAAGAGACGGGCCGTTACGAGCAGTACTTC